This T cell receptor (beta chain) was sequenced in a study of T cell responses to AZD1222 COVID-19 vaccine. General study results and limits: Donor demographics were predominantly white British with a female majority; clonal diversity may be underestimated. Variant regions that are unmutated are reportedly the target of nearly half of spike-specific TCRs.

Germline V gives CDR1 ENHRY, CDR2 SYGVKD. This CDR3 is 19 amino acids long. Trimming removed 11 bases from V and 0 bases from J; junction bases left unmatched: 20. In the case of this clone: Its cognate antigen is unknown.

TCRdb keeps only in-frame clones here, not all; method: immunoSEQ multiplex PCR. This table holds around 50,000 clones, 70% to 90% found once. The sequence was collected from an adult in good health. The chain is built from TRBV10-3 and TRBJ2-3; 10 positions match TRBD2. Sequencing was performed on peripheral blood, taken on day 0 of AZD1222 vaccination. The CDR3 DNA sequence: TGTGCCTCCAGCGGGGGACCTTCGACTAGCGGGCTAAGCACAGATACGCAGTATTTT. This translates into CASSGGPSTSGLSTDTQYF.